The T cell receptor beta chain described here comes from a study of blood T cells in healthy people across ages. Comment on this clonotype: Its antigen is not identified.

Whole-study results and caveats: Age advanced and TCR beta diversity per million T cells fell, roughly linearly.

Then a second PCR, running roughly 6 to 12 cycles, was carried out with a sample-barcoded 5' primer and a J-beta primer mix. TCRdb passed the 5' RACE reads through MiXCR, listing each CDR3 protein once. The table lists over 750,000 distinct CDR3 sequences, around a quarter of them singletons. The CDR3 length is 12 residues. The V end lost 2 bases, the J end lost 3 bases, and 4 bases lay between the germline ends. Germline CDR1 reads SQVTM; CDR2 reads ANQGSEA. The data also belong to a second study, concerning T cells of mothers and their children.

The sequenced sample consisted of blood. The chain is built from TRBV29-1 and TRBJ2-2; D remains ambiguous. This sequence originates from a boy between 10 and 17 years old in good health. CDR3 bases: TGCAGCGTTGAAACCGACACCGGGGAGCTGTTTTTT. Its translation is CSVETDTGELFF.